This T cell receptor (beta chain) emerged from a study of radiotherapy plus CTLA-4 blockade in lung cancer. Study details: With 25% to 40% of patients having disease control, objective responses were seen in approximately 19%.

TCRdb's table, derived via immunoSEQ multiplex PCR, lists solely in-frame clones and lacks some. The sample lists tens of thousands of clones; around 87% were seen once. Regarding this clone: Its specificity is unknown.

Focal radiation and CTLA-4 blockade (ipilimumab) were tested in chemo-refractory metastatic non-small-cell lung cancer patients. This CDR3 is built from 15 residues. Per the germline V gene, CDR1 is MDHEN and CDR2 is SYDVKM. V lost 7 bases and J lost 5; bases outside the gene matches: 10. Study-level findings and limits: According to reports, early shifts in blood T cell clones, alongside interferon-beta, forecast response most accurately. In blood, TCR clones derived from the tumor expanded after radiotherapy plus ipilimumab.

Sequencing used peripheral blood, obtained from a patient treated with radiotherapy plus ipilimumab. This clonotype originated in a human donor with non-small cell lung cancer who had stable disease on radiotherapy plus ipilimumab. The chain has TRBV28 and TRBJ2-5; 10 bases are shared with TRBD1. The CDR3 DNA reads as TGTGCCAGCAACCCAGGGACAGGGGTGTGGGAGACCCAGTACTTC. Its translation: CASNPGTGVWETQYF.